These 20 T cell receptor beta chains came from one sample sequenced in a study of early T cells in non-severe SARS-CoV-2 infection. TCRdb redid the calling of the 5' RACE reads with MiXCR, one entry per CDR3 protein. This table has 45,000 to 60,000 distinct CDR3 sequences, roughly a tenth appearing once. Source material: whole blood. The receptor set was obtained from an adult who was a healthcare worker with PCR-confirmed SARS-CoV-2 infection or an uninfected control (not recorded which).

The chain employs TRBV7-7 and TRBJ2-5, with D perhaps TRBD2 (6 bases). This CDR3 has 13 amino acids. Germline V lookup: CDR1 SSHAT, CDR2 FNYEAQ (reference sequence). V was clipped by 4 bases and J by 5 bases, with 11 bases between them. The CDR3 DNA follows: TGTGCCAGCAGCTCGGGAGTCCGGGAGACCCAGTACTTC. It is translated as CASSSGVRETQYF.

This clonotype was seen a few times. V usage is TRBV13 and J usage is TRBJ2-3; 10 bases match TRBD1. This CDR3 is 16 amino acids long. V lost 4 bases to trimming and J lost 4 bases; unmatched junction nucleotides: 8. The V gene's germline CDR1 is PRHDT and CDR2 FYEKMQ (reference sequence). The CDR3: CASSSETGGGSDTQYF. DNA for the CDR3: TGTGCCAGCAGCTCCGAGACAGGGGGCGGATCAGATACGCAGTATTTT.

In this sample, this clonotype turned up a few times. This sequence joins TRBV27 and TRBJ2-7; 10 bases map to TRBD1. Germline V CDR1 and CDR2: MNHEY, SMNVEV (reference sequence). V dropped 10 bases and J dropped 3; count of bases not matched to a gene: 15. This CDR3 has 16 amino acids. The CDR3 DNA is TGTGCCATCGATCCCGAAACCGGGACAGGGGTCTACGAGCAGTACTTC. Amino acids: CAIDPETGTGVYEQYF.

This clonotype was counted ten times or more. V and J are TRBV19 and TRBJ1-1; a weak D match, TRBD1 (5 bases). V lost 9 bases to trimming and J lost 2 bases, with 13 bases between them. The CDR3 sequence is 13 residues long. Germline CDR1 LNHDA, CDR2 SQIVND (reference sequence). The chain's CDR3 is CASQVGANTEAFF. Written as DNA, the CDR3 is TGTGCCAGCCAGGTTGGGGCTAACACTGAAGCTTTCTTT.

This clonotype showed up just a few times. V usage is TRBV18 and J usage is TRBJ2-3, with 7 bases aligning to TRBD2. CDR1 and CDR2 from the germline V gene are KGHSH and LQKENI. Trimming cost V 8 bases and J 2 bases; bases outside gene matches: 10. This CDR3 comprises 15 residues. The CDR3 DNA reads as TGTGCCAGCGCAGAAGGGGCGGGGGACACAGATACGCAGTATTTT. Its translation: CASAEGAGDTDTQYF.

This clonotype was picked up a small number of times. This chain joins TRBV20-1 and TRBJ2-7, with D unclear. V was shortened by 3 bases and J by 9 bases, with 18 bases between the two germline ends. The CDR3 contains 13 residues. Germline CDR1 and CDR2: DFQATT and SNEGSKA (reference sequence). CDR3 sequence reads: CSASQNLPSGQYF. DNA for the CDR3: TGCAGTGCTAGCCAAAACTTACCGTCTGGGCAGTACTTC.

By proportion, this clonotype is medium-sized. This chain connects TRBV7-8 to TRBJ1-6, with D perhaps TRBD1 (5 bases). The CDR3 runs to 14 residues. V was clipped by 3 bases and J by 14 bases, with 17 bases between them. From germline, CDR1 is SGHVS and CDR2 FQNEAQ. CDR3 in DNA: TGTGCCAGCAGCTTGACAGCCGAGCTGGGGTCCCTCCACTTT. This codes for CASSLTAELGSLHF.

The rearrangement links TRBV5-1 to TRBJ2-3; D is uncertain. The CDR3 loop spans 15 amino acids. CDR1 and CDR2 (germline): SGHRS, YFSETQ. V was shortened by 3 bases and J by 2 bases, with 13 bases between the two germline ends. CDR3 nucleotide sequence: TGCGCCAGCAGCTCCGGGCTATCGAACACAGATACGCAGTATTTT. This gives the protein CASSSGLSNTDTQYF. The entire variable domain, with the rest obtained from reference TRBV5-1 and TRBJ2-3, is as follows: KAGVTQTPRYLIKTRGQQVTLSCSPISGHRSVSWYQQTPGQGLQFLFEYFSETQRNKGNFPGRFSGRQFSNSRSEMNVSTLELGDSALYLCASSSGLSNTDTQYFGPGTRLTVL.

Many counts were recorded for this clonotype. The gene calls are TRBV30 and TRBJ1-1; D might be TRBD1 (5 bases). The CDR3 sequence is 13 residues long. Per the germline V gene, CDR1 is GTSNPN and CDR2 is SVGIG (reference sequence). V was cut by 7 bases and J by 6 bases, with 18 bases left in between. The CDR3, as DNA: TGTGCCTCGCGGACTACCAGGGTAGCTGAAGCTTTCTTT. Protein sequence: CASRTTRVAEAFF.

The rearrangement joins TRBV5-4 to TRBJ2-3, with 8 bases lining up with TRBD2. V trimming: 4 bases; J trimming: 1 base; junction bases outside the gene matches: 5. Germline V gene data show CDR1 as SGHNT and CDR2 as YYREEE (reference sequence). The CDR3 spans 15 residues. This CDR3 reads CASSLQTSGTDTQYF. Here the CDR3 DNA reads TGTGCCAGCAGCCTCCAGACTAGCGGCACAGATACGCAGTATTTT.

The genes are TRBV4-2 and TRBJ1-6; D is unresolved. CDR1 LGHNA and CDR2 YNFKEQ come from the germline V gene. With 0 bases removed from V and 7 bases from J, the gap between germline ends came to 4 bases. The CDR3 length is 13 residues. CDR3 sequence: CASSQDRNSPLHF. Here the CDR3 DNA reads TGTGCCAGCAGCCAAGATCGGAATTCACCCCTCCACTTT.

The chain combines TRBV7-9 with TRBJ2-3, with TRBD2 matching over 10 bases. The length of the CDR3 is 16 residues. Germline CDR1 is SEHNR and CDR2 is FQNEAQ (reference sequence). After removal of 1 base from V and 2 bases from J, the junction contained 3 bases not matched to a gene. CDR3 coding DNA: TGTGCCAGCAGCTTAGGTAGCGGGGGGACCACAGATACGCAGTATTTT. Protein product: CASSLGSGGTTDTQYF.

The chain uses TRBV7-8 and TRBJ1-1; D unresolved. The CDR3 extends over 17 amino acids. In germline, CDR1 is SGHVS, CDR2 FQNEAQ. V was trimmed by 0 bases and J by 0 bases, leaving 14 bases between them. DNA for the CDR3: TGTGCCAGCAGCTTAGCTAGAATCCTCAACATGAACACTGAAGCTTTCTTT. This gives the protein CASSLARILNMNTEAFF.

This clonotype came up a few times. The V and J genes are TRBV12-3 or TRBV12-4 and TRBJ1-1; D is unclear. The CDR3 is 12 amino acids. V gave up 2 bases and J gave up 10 bases, with 11 bases separating them. This CDR3 reads CASSLSGSVAFF. CDR3 DNA: TGTGCCAGCAGTTTAAGTGGGTCGGTAGCTTTCTTT.

The genes are TRBV10-2 and TRBJ1-5; 8 nucleotides line up with TRBD1. V lost 4 bases to trimming and J lost 6 bases; unmatched junction nucleotides: 2. Germline-derived CDR1 and CDR2 are WSHSY and SAAADI. This CDR3 has 13 amino acids. In nucleotides, the CDR3 is TGCGCCAGCAGTGGGACAGGGAGTCAGCCCCAGCATTTT. Protein: CASSGTGSQPQHF.

This clonotype was observed a handful of times. This sequence joins TRBV12-3 or TRBV12-4 and TRBJ2-1; D remains unclear. V was cut by 2 bases and J by 10 bases, with 6 bases left in between. The CDR3 has 11 amino acids. The DNA of the CDR3 is TGTGCCAGCAGTTTAAAGGAGGAGCAGTTCTTC. Amino acid sequence: CASSLKEEQFF.

This clonotype was recorded a few times. The rearrangement links TRBV7-9 to TRBJ2-1; 7 bases are a match to TRBD2. V was pared by 3 bases and J by 7 bases, with 6 bases of the junction left unmatched. This CDR3 contains 14 residues. CDR1 SEHNR and CDR2 FQNEAQ come from the germline V gene (reference sequence). The CDR3: CASSFRLAENEQFF. The CDR3 DNA reads as TGTGCCAGCAGCTTTAGGCTAGCGGAAAATGAGCAGTTCTTC.

In this sample, this clonotype turned up a few times. The gene calls are TRBV3-1 and TRBJ1-1; D gene uncertain. Germline values: CDR1 LGHDT, CDR2 YNNKEL (reference sequence). This CDR3 is built from 15 residues. V lost 4 bases and J lost 4, with 16 bases in between. The CDR3 loop reads CASSPDDGVGTEAFF. The CDR3 bases are TGTGCCAGCAGCCCCGACGACGGCGTAGGCACTGAAGCTTTCTTT.

The rearrangement links TRBV5-1 to TRBJ1-6; tentative D call: TRBD1 (6 bases). The V gene lost 2 bases and the J gene lost 10 bases, with 10 bases spanning the gap. This CDR3 is built from 13 residues. Per germline, CDR1 SGHRS and CDR2 YFSETQ. CDR3 in amino acids: CASSLSGESPLHF. As DNA, the CDR3 is TGCGCCAGCAGCTTATCAGGGGAATCACCCCTCCACTTT. Together with reference TRBV5-1 and TRBJ1-6, the CDR3 gives the full variable domain: KAGVTQTPRYLIKTRGQQVTLSCSPISGHRSVSWYQQTPGQGLQFLFEYFSETQRNKGNFPGRFSGRQFSNSRSEMNVSTLELGDSALYLCASSLSGESPLHFGNGTRLTVT.

This clonotype was detected only a few times. This chain links TRBV29-1 with TRBJ1-1; TRBD1 agrees at 7 bases. Per germline, CDR1 SQVTM and CDR2 ANQGSEA. V lost 5 bases to trimming and J lost 4 bases; unmatched junction nucleotides: 7. CDR3 length equals 13 residues. The DNA of the CDR3 is TGCAGCGTTTTCGTACAGGGGATCACTGAAGCTTTCTTT. This sequence encodes CSVFVQGITEAFF.